The rows below give T cell receptor beta chains drawn from one sample of a study of cytomegalovirus exposure and HLA in healthy donors. The repertoire was sequenced with immunoSEQ multiplex PCR; TCRdb's copy has only in-frame clones and lacks some. Of roughly 120,000 clones in the sample, 79% were seen once. The sequenced sample consisted of PBMCs. The source of these receptors is a man aged 30 to 39 in good health and CMV-seropositive. Both conserved end residues are part of each CDR3. The order of the fields is CDR3 protein, CDR3 DNA, V gene, J gene, clone size, D gene. The D gene is left open where the match is weak. Clone size appears in some rows only: once, few, many, or a class for an expanded clone.

CDR3: CAWNGETEALNEKLFF
DNA: TGTGCCTGGAACGGAGAGACAGAGGCTTTAAATGAAAAATTGTTTTTT
V: TRBV30
J: TRBJ1-4
size: NA
D: NA

CDR3: CSATGKDTQYF
DNA: TGCAGTGCTACAGGGAAGGATACGCAGTATTTT
V: TRBV20-1
J: TRBJ2-3
size: NA
D: NA

CDR3: CASSQGLAGAYEQYF
DNA: TGTGCCAGCAGCCAAGGACTAGCGGGGGCCTACGAGCAGTACTTC
V: TRBV4-2
J: TRBJ2-7
size: NA
D: TRBD2

CDR3: CASSGSGTANYGYTF
DNA: TGTGCCAGCAGCGGGTCCGGGACAGCTAACTATGGCTACACCTTC
V: TRBV5-6
J: TRBJ1-2
size: NA
D: TRBD1

CDR3: CASSQGVGPAGANGLTF
DNA: TGCGCCAGCAGCCAAGGGGTTGGGCCGGCTGGGGCCAACGGCCTGACTTTC
V: TRBV4-1
J: TRBJ2-6
size: NA
D: NA

CDR3: CASSIPLRGASNEQFF
DNA: TGTGCCAGTAGTATCCCCCTTCGGGGGGCCTCCAATGAGCAGTTCTTC
V: TRBV19
J: TRBJ2-1
size: NA
D: NA

CDR3: CASSFFIQGGNQPQHF
DNA: TGTGCCAGCAGTTTCTTTATACAGGGTGGAAATCAGCCCCAGCATTTT
V: TRBV28
J: TRBJ1-5
size: NA
D: NA

CDR3: CAISEPPGQASYEQYF
DNA: TGTGCCATCAGTGAGCCTCCGGGACAGGCCTCCTACGAGCAGTACTTC
V: TRBV10-3
J: TRBJ2-7
size: NA
D: TRBD1

CDR3: CASSQDRTALYGYTF
DNA: TGCGCCAGCAGCCAAGATAGGACAGCCCTCTATGGCTACACCTTC
V: TRBV4-3
J: TRBJ1-2
size: once
D: NA

CDR3: CASSQDRDRGYTGELFF
DNA: TGTGCCAGCAGCCAAGATAGGGACAGGGGGTACACCGGGGAGCTGTTTTTT
V: TRBV14
J: TRBJ2-2
size: NA
D: TRBD1

CDR3: CASRSGGSYGYTF
DNA: TGTGCCAGCAGATCCGGGGGGTCCTATGGCTACACCTTC
V: TRBV5-4
J: TRBJ1-2
size: few
D: NA

CDR3: CASSPRQVPWGTQYF
DNA: TGTGCCAGCAGCCCCAGACAGGTCCCGTGGGGGACCCAGTACTTC
V: TRBV11-1
J: TRBJ2-5
size: NA
D: NA

CDR3: CASSPAGHRNTEAFF
DNA: TGTGCCAGCAGCCCAGCGGGACATAGGAACACTGAAGCTTTCTTT
V: TRBV11-3
J: TRBJ1-1
size: NA
D: NA

CDR3: CASSDRGGAGTQYF
DNA: TGTGCCAGCAGTGACAGGGGCGGCGCAGGGACCCAGTACTTC
V: TRBV2
J: TRBJ2-5
size: NA
D: NA

CDR3: CATSNSGRALDTQYF
DNA: TGTGCCACCAGCAATAGCGGGAGGGCCCTAGATACGCAGTATTTT
V: TRBV15
J: TRBJ2-3
size: NA
D: TRBD2

CDR3: CAAGQPYEQYF
DNA: TGTGCCGCCGGACAACCATACGAGCAGTACTTC
V: TRBV2
J: TRBJ2-7
size: NA
D: NA

CDR3: CASSPGQGPAYEQYF
DNA: TGCGCCAGCAGCCCGGGACAGGGGCCTGCCTACGAGCAGTACTTC
V: TRBV4-3
J: TRBJ2-7
size: NA
D: TRBD1

CDR3: CASSPGFRDRYTF
DNA: TGTGCCAGCTCACCCGGTTTTAGAGATCGCTACACCTTC
V: TRBV18
J: TRBJ1-2
size: NA
D: NA

CDR3: CASSLGSGSGNTIYF
DNA: TGTGCCAGCAGCCTAGGGTCAGGCTCTGGAAACACCATATATTTT
V: TRBV7-9
J: TRBJ1-3
size: NA
D: NA

CDR3: CASSLTGVAQETQYF
DNA: TGCGCCAGCAGCCTAACAGGGGTAGCCCAAGAGACCCAGTACTTC
V: TRBV5-1
J: TRBJ2-5
size: NA
D: TRBD1

CDR3: CASSLRLAGTNEQFF
DNA: TGTGCCAGCAGCTTAAGACTAGCGGGAACCAATGAGCAGTTCTTC
V: TRBV7-3
J: TRBJ2-1
size: NA
D: TRBD2

CDR3: CASSRGEHYSTDTQYF
DNA: TGCGCCAGCAGCCGAGGAGAGCACTATAGCACAGATACGCAGTATTTT
V: TRBV4-1
J: TRBJ2-3
size: NA
D: NA

CDR3: CASTSTANPEAFF
DNA: TGTGCCAGCACCTCGACAGCAAACCCTGAAGCTTTCTTT
V: TRBV2
J: TRBJ1-1
size: NA
D: NA

CDR3: CASSHNGNRDYEQYF
DNA: TGTGCCAGCAGCCACAACGGGAACCGAGACTACGAGCAGTACTTC
V: TRBV6-5
J: TRBJ2-7
size: NA
D: NA

CDR3: CASSLFSGGSGTEAFF
DNA: TGCGCCAGCAGCCTATTCTCAGGGGGCTCGGGCACTGAAGCTTTCTTT
V: TRBV5-1
J: TRBJ1-1
size: NA
D: TRBD1

CDR3: CAAGRSNQPQHF
DNA: TGTGCCGCGGGGCGGTCTAATCAGCCCCAGCATTTT
V: TRBV6-6
J: TRBJ1-5
size: once
D: NA

CDR3: CASSIGLGAGVHEQYF
DNA: TGTGCCAGTAGTATAGGATTGGGAGCAGGAGTGCACGAGCAGTACTTC
V: TRBV19
J: TRBJ2-7
size: NA
D: NA

CDR3: CASSGEGGPPEAFF
DNA: TGTGCCTCATCCGGGGAGGGAGGTCCCCCTGAAGCTTTCTTT
V: TRBV6-5
J: TRBJ1-1
size: NA
D: NA

CDR3: CASSAGGASETQYF
DNA: TGTGCCAGCAGCGCCGGGGGGGCCTCAGAGACCCAGTACTTC
V: TRBV9
J: TRBJ2-5
size: NA
D: TRBD2

CDR3: CASSKTIETQYF
DNA: TGCGCCAGCAGCAAAACAATAGAGACCCAGTACTTC
V: TRBV5-1
J: TRBJ2-5
size: NA
D: NA

CDR3: CASSFSLGRGTGELFF
DNA: TGTGCTAGCAGCTTCTCCCTCGGCAGGGGGACCGGGGAGCTGTTTTTT
V: TRBV7-7
J: TRBJ2-2
size: few
D: TRBD1

CDR3: CASSYPSTGELFF
DNA: TGTGCCAGCAGCTACCCTAGCACCGGGGAGCTGTTTTTT
V: TRBV13
J: TRBJ2-2
size: NA
D: NA

CDR3: CASSNPGQNEKLFF
DNA: TGTGCCAGCAGCAATCCTGGGCAGAATGAAAAACTGTTTTTT
V: TRBV28
J: TRBJ1-4
size: NA
D: NA

CDR3: CSVDSPSGSLDEQFF
DNA: TGCAGCGTTGATTCCCCTAGCGGGAGTTTGGATGAGCAGTTCTTC
V: TRBV29-1
J: TRBJ2-1
size: NA
D: TRBD2

CDR3: CASSLTSGGIDTQYF
DNA: TGCGCCAGCAGCTTGACTAGCGGGGGTATAGATACGCAGTATTTT
V: TRBV5-1
J: TRBJ2-3
size: NA
D: TRBD2